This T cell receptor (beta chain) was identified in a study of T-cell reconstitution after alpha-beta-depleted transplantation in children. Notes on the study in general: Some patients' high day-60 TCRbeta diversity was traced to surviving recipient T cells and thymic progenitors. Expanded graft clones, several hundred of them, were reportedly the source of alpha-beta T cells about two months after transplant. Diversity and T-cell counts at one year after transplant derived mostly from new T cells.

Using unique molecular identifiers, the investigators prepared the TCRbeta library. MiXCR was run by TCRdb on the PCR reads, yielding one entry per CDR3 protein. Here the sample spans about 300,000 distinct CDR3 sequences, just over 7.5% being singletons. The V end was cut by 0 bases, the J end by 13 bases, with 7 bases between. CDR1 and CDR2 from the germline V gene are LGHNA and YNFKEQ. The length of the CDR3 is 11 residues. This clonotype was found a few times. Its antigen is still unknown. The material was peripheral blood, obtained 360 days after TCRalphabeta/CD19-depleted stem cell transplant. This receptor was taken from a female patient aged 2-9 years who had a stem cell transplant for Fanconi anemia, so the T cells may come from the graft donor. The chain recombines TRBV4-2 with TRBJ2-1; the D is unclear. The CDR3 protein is CASSQEAQQFF. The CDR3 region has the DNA TGTGCCAGCAGCCAAGAGGCCCAACAGTTCTTC.